The 22 T cell receptor beta chains reported below all come from one sample, sequenced in a study of CD8 T cells in ankylosing spondylitis. Study-level points and caveats: Blood from ankylosing spondylitis patients appeared to carry a characteristic roughly eight-variant TCR beta motif.

Using its own MiXCR run on the 5' RACE reads, TCRdb lists one record per CDR3 protein. The repertoire holds fewer than 550,000 distinct CDR3 sequences, with about 5.4% as singletons. These TCRs' antigens remain unknown. Sequencing input: blood, either unsorted or a sorted T cell fraction (not recorded which). The source is a male donor with ankylosing spondylitis.

This chain uses TRBV4-3 with TRBJ2-5, with D perhaps TRBD2 (6 bases). The CDR3 has 17 amino acids. Germline CDR1 is LGHNA and CDR2 is YSLEER. The V gene lost 3 bases and the J gene lost 4 bases, with 21 bases spanning the gap. For the CDR3, the DNA is TGCGCCAGCAGCCAGGACCCCCCCGGACTATCAGTAGAGACCCAGTACTTC. Translation gives CASSQDPPGLSVETQYF.

This clonotype occurred many times. The chain uses TRBV27 and TRBJ2-7; 7 positions agree with TRBD2. Germline CDR1 and CDR2: MNHEY and SMNVEV (reference sequence). The CDR3 is 16 residues long. The junction had 15 bases not matched to a gene; V was cut back by 8 bases and J by 2 bases. CDR3 nucleotide sequence: TGTGCCAGCTGCCCAATCAAGCGGGGCTTCACCTACGAGCAGTACTTC. Translation: CASCPIKRGFTYEQYF.

This clonotype was recorded many times. The rearrangement uses TRBV4-1 and TRBJ2-2; 7 bases align to TRBD1. With 4 bases clipped from V and 6 bases from J, the junction kept 8 bases outside the gene matches. The CDR3 has 15 residues. Per germline, CDR1 MGHRA and CDR2 YSYEKL. The chain's CDR3 is CASSRLTGPPGELFF. The CDR3 bases are TGCGCCAGCAGCCGCCTGACAGGGCCTCCCGGGGAGCTGTTTTTT.

The chain employs TRBV4-3 and TRBJ2-7; perhaps TRBD1 as D (6 bases). The germline V gene encodes CDR1 LGHNA and CDR2 YSLEER. Trimming stripped 0 bases from V and 0 bases from J, with 21 bases between. The CDR3 has 19 amino acids. For the CDR3, the DNA is TGCGCCAGCAGCCAAGATAGGGGGAAGGGTAGGGTGGGCTCCTACGAGCAGTACTTC. Its protein product is CASSQDRGKGRVGSYEQYF.

Ten or more counts support this clonotype. V and J are TRBV28 and TRBJ2-4; no clear D. Trimming pared 3 bases from V and 15 bases from J, leaving 15 bases between. Germline values: CDR1 MDHEN, CDR2 SYDVKM. CDR3 length: 12 residues. The CDR3 is CASSFPGRVRYF. CDR3 sequence (DNA): TGTGCCAGCAGTTTCCCCGGACGGGTACGGTACTTC.

This clonotype turned up a few times. The chain links TRBV20-1 to TRBJ2-5; possible D gene TRBD2, 5 bases. Germline loops: CDR1 DFQATT, CDR2 SNEGSKA (reference sequence). The CDR3 has 12 residues. Trimming left V 5 bases short and J 5 bases short, with 12 bases between. This CDR3 reads CSAPLGWETQYF. The CDR3 bases are TGCAGTGCTCCACTAGGTTGGGAGACCCAGTACTTC.

This clonotype was seen ten or more times. The chain couples TRBV12-3 or TRBV12-4 to TRBJ2-2, with 8 bases fitting TRBD1. CDR3 length equals 16 residues. V was clipped by 5 bases and J by 7 bases; unmatched bases: 12. CDR3 protein: CASSPDPWTGIGELFF. For the CDR3, the DNA is TGTGCCAGCAGTCCGGACCCCTGGACAGGGATCGGGGAGCTGTTTTTT.

This clonotype turned up a few times. The chain is built from TRBV24-1 and TRBJ2-1; 15 positions match TRBD2. From germline, CDR1 is KGHDR and CDR2 SFDVKD. V trimming: 4 bases; J trimming: 12 bases; junction bases outside the gene matches: 9. This CDR3 is built from 16 residues. In nucleotides, the CDR3 is TGTGCCACCAGTGAATCGGGACTAGCGGGAGGCCAGGGGCAGTTCTTC. Translation: CATSESGLAGGQGQFF.

Ten or more counts support this clonotype. V gene TRBV27 combines with J gene TRBJ1-1; tentatively, D is TRBD1 (6 bases). Germline V gene sequence: CDR1 MNHEY, CDR2 SMNVEV (reference sequence). V lost 6 bases to trimming and J lost 5 bases, with 16 bases between them. The CDR3 has 14 residues. CDR3 sequence (DNA): TGTGCCAGCAGCCCGGGGGGGCTTGGAACTGAAGCTTTCTTT. As protein: CASSPGGLGTEAFF.

This clonotype has ten or more counts. The chain recombines TRBV6-2 or TRBV6-3 with TRBJ2-3; no reliable D call. V was shortened by 5 bases and J by 2 bases, with 14 bases between the two germline ends. Germline assignment: CDR1 MNHEY and CDR2 SVGEGT. This CDR3 region has 15 residues. CDR3: CASSPPMPNTDTQYF. DNA for the CDR3: TGTGCCAGCAGTCCGCCGATGCCCAACACAGATACGCAGTATTTT.

This clonotype was recorded many times. The rearrangement links TRBV5-1 to TRBJ1-1; a possible D gene is TRBD1 (5 bases). The CDR3 is 15 amino acids. Deletions cut 1 base from V and 3 bases from J, with 13 bases between. Per germline, CDR1 SGHRS and CDR2 YFSETQ. The CDR3 region is CASSLRAGGDTEAFF. The CDR3 DNA sequence: TGCGCCAGCAGCTTGAGGGCAGGAGGGGACACTGAAGCTTTCTTT. Full variable domain (outside the CDR3, taken from reference TRBV5-1 and TRBJ1-1): KAGVTQTPRYLIKTRGQQVTLSCSPISGHRSVSWYQQTPGQGLQFLFEYFSETQRNKGNFPGRFSGRQFSNSRSEMNVSTLELGDSALYLCASSLRAGGDTEAFFGQGTRLTVV.

This clonotype was found many times. The chain combines TRBV6-2 or TRBV6-3 with TRBJ1-5, with TRBD1 matching over 8 bases. The CDR3 has 15 amino acids. Trimming removed 9 bases from V and 0 bases from J; junction bases left unmatched: 7. In germline, CDR1 is MNHEY, CDR2 SVGEGT. CDR3 sequence reads: CASDRGGYSNQPQHF. In DNA form, the CDR3 reads TGTGCCAGTGACAGGGGAGGGTATAGCAATCAGCCCCAGCATTTT.

This clonotype was picked up many times. CDR3 amino acids: CASSNLAANYGYTF. CDR3 coding DNA: TGTGCCAGCTCCAACCTGGCGGCTAACTATGGCTACACCTTC. The V call is TRBV18, the J call TRBJ1-2; no firm D call. This CDR3 region has 14 residues. Deletions cut 6 bases from V and 0 bases from J, with 11 bases between. Per germline, CDR1 KGHSH and CDR2 LQKENI.

This clonotype was seen repeatedly, ten times or more. This sequence joins TRBV7-8 and TRBJ2-7; no clear D gene. CDR3 length equals 16 residues. Per germline, CDR1 SGHVS and CDR2 FQNEAQ. Trimming pared 5 bases from V and 3 bases from J, leaving 20 bases between. The CDR3 DNA is TGTGCCAGCAGCCCAGCCGACTGGGATACGTTCTACGAGCAGTACTTC. Protein: CASSPADWDTFYEQYF.

In its sample, this clonotype was seen a few times. The CDR3 spells CASSQGVGADTQYF. The CDR3, as DNA: TGTGCCAGCAGCCAAGGCGTCGGGGCAGATACGCAGTATTTT. V gene TRBV3-1 combines with J gene TRBJ2-3, with a possible D match to TRBD2 (5 bases). Trimming shortened V by 1 base and J by 4 bases, and 9 bases separated the two germline ends. Per the germline V gene, CDR1 is LGHDT and CDR2 is YNNKEL (reference sequence). The CDR3 runs 14 residues.

This clonotype was recorded at least ten times. Here the CDR3 DNA reads TGCAGCGTTGGGGACGGCTCTCGGGGTGGCTACACCTTC. Its translation is CSVGDGSRGGYTF. The chain recombines TRBV29-1 with TRBJ1-2, with D possibly TRBD1 on 5 matching bases. Trimming removed 4 bases from V and 7 bases from J, with 16 bases in between. The V gene's germline CDR1 is SQVTM and CDR2 ANQGSEA. The CDR3 is made up of 13 amino acids.

The chain employs TRBV27 and TRBJ1-2; D may be TRBD1 (5 bases). This CDR3 contains 13 residues. Germline CDR1 is MNHEY and CDR2 is SMNVEV (reference sequence). Trimming removed 7 bases at V and 5 bases at J, with 14 bases between. CDR3 in amino acids: CASKHGAAYGYTF. The CDR3 region has the DNA TGTGCCAGCAAACACGGGGCGGCGTATGGCTACACCTTC.

This clonotype was seen only a few times. V usage is TRBV28 and J usage is TRBJ2-1, with 11 bases lining up with TRBD1. The CDR3 totals 15 residues. Germline lookup yields CDR1 MDHEN and CDR2 SYDVKM. J gave up 2 bases and V 5 bases, and 2 bases lay outside the gene matches. This CDR3 is CASSRTGGAYNEQFF. The CDR3 DNA reads TGTGCCAGCAGTCGGACAGGGGGCGCCTACAATGAGCAGTTCTTC.

This clonotype was detected many times. CDR3 protein: CATSRDDVPTDTQYF. In DNA, the CDR3 is TGTGCCACCAGCAGAGATGACGTTCCAACAGATACGCAGTATTTT. This rearrangement joins TRBV15 to TRBJ2-3; no firm D call. The V gene lost 0 bases and the J gene lost 3 bases, with 10 bases spanning the gap. CDR3 length equals 15 residues. The germline CDR1 and CDR2 sequences are LNHNV and YYDKDF (reference sequence).

The genes are TRBV7-3 and TRBJ2-2; D remains ambiguous. Germline V gives CDR1 SGHTA, CDR2 FQGTGA. Trimming took off 0 bases at V and 3 bases at J, with 8 bases between the two ends. The CDR3 has 15 amino acids. This chain's CDR3 is CASSLTRQHTGELFF. DNA for the CDR3: TGTGCCAGCAGCTTAACCCGACAACACACCGGGGAGCTGTTTTTT.

This clonotype was seen many times. The V and J genes are TRBV5-4 and TRBJ2-3; 7 bases map to TRBD2. V dropped 5 bases and J dropped 2; count of bases not matched to a gene: 2. The CDR3 length is 13 residues. CDR1 is SGHNT and CDR2 is YYREEE in the germline V gene (reference sequence). Here the CDR3 reads CASRLANTDTQYF. The CDR3, as DNA: TGTGCCAGCAGACTAGCGAACACAGATACGCAGTATTTT.

This clonotype has just a few counts. This chain links TRBV15 with TRBJ1-5; D gene ambiguous. V was pared by 4 bases and J by 0 bases, with 7 bases between. CDR1 and CDR2 from the germline V gene are LNHNV and YYDKDF (reference sequence). The CDR3 is made up of 14 amino acids. This CDR3 is CATSIFDSNQPQHF. The CDR3 DNA reads TGTGCCACCAGCATTTTCGATAGCAATCAGCCCCAGCATTTT.